The 5 T cell receptor beta chains below come from one sample, sequenced in a study of control samples from healthy donors and cancer patients. Repertoires were generated with immunoSEQ multiplex PCR, while TCRdb's copy carries only in-frame clones and drops some. The table records around 80,000 clones, over 75% of them present only once. Sequencing used blood. Receptors were obtained from a man over 45 in good health.

This clone has a single count. J is TRBJ2-3 and V is TRBV29-1; D is possibly TRBD1 or TRBD2 (6 bases each). CDR3 length equals 13 residues. Trimming pared 3 bases from V and 3 bases from J, leaving 10 bases between. From germline, CDR1 is SQVTM and CDR2 ANQGSEA. The DNA for the CDR3 is TGCAGCGTTGAGAAGGGGGGAACAGATACGCAGTATTTT. It codes for CSVEKGGTDTQYF.

This clone was seen a single time. The chain is built from TRBV6-5 and TRBJ1-1; D is undetermined. Germline CDR1 and CDR2: MNHEY and SVGAGI. The germline V and J ends were trimmed by 5 bases and 1 base, with 14 bases remaining between them. The CDR3 sequence is 15 residues long. The CDR3 nucleotides are TGTGCCAGCAGTAGGTTAGCCCGCCCGAACACTGAAGCTTTCTTT. Its translation: CASSRLARPNTEAFF.

The chain couples TRBV6-1 to TRBJ2-3; TRBD2 matches 9 bases. There are 15 residues in the CDR3. V lost 1 base, J lost 3 bases, and 2 bases stayed unmatched. Germline V gene lookup returns CDR1 MNHNS and CDR2 SASEGT. The CDR3 DNA reads TGTGCCAGCAGTGAAGTAGCGGGAGTAACAGATACGCAGTATTTT. This translates into CASSEVAGVTDTQYF.

The chain links TRBV6-2 or TRBV6-3 to TRBJ2-7; TRBD2 matches at 10 bases. Unmatched junction bases numbered 3, after V lost 5 bases and J lost 2 bases. The CDR3 length is 14 residues. CDR1 is MNHEY and CDR2 is SVGEGT in the germline V gene. This CDR3 reads CASSLAGVTYEQYF. CDR3 coding DNA: TGTGCCAGCAGTCTAGCGGGAGTCACCTACGAGCAGTACTTC.

V and J are TRBV4-1 and TRBJ1-6, with 8 nucleotides matching TRBD1. J lost 7 bases, V lost 4 bases, and 6 bases had no gene match. Per germline, CDR1 MGHRA and CDR2 YSYEKL. The CDR3 runs to 15 residues. The CDR3 sequence is CASSRLTGENSPLHF. CDR3 DNA: TGCGCCAGCAGCCGACTGACAGGGGAGAATTCACCCCTCCACTTT.